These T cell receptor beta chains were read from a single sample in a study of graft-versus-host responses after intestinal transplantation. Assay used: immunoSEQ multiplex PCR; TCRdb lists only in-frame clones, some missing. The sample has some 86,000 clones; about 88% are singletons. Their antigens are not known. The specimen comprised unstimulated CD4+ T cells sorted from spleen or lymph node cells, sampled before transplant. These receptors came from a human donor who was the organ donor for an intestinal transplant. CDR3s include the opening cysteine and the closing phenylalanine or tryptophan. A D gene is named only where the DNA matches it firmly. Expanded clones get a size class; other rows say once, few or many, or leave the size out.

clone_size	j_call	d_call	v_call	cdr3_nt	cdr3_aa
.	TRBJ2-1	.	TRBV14	TGTGCCAGCAGCCGCCGACTCCAGAGCTCCTACAATGAGCAGTTCTTC	CASSRRLQSSYNEQFF
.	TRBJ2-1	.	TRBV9	TGTGCCAGCAGCGTAGCTCGCTCTAGCAATGAGCAGTTCTTC	CASSVARSSNEQFF
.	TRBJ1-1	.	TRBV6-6	TGTGCCAGCACCGGTGCAGGGGTAACTGAAGCTTTCTTT	CASTGAGVTEAFF
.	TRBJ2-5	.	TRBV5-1	TGCGCCAGCAGCTTGGCGCCGGGGGGCGAGACCCAGTACTTC	CASSLAPGGETQYF
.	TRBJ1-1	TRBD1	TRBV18	TGTGCCAGCTCACCAGACAGGGTGGGGACTGAAGCTTTCTTT	CASSPDRVGTEAFF
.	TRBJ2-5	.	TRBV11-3	TGTGCCAGCAGCGGGGGGGCCCAAGAGACCCAGTACTTC	CASSGGAQETQYF
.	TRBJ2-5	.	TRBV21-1	TGTGCCAGCACCGGACAGCCTTCCCAAGAGACCCAGTACTTC	CASTGQPSQETQYF
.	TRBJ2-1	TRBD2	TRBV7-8	TGTGCCAGCAGCGCTCCCGGTAGCGGGCTTAACAATGAGCAGTTCTTC	CASSAPGSGLNNEQFF
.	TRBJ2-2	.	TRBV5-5	TGTGCCAGCAGCCCGGGGGTCCAGAACACCGGGGAGCTGTTTTTT	CASSPGVQNTGELFF
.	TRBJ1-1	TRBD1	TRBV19	TGTGCCTGCAGGGGGCGGGGGAACACTGAAGCTTTCTTT	CACRGRGNTEAFF
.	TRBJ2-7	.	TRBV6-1	TGTGCCAGCATGCTCACAGGGAACTACGAGCAGTACTTC	CASMLTGNYEQYF
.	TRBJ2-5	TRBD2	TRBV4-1	TGCGCCAGCAGCCAAGATCGCTTAGCGGGGTTGTTAGAGACCCAGTACTTC	CASSQDRLAGLLETQYF
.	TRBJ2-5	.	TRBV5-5	TGTGCCAGCAGTACAGCAGGATTTGTTATAGAAGAGACCCAGTACTTC	CASSTAGFVIEETQYF
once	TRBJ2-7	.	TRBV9	TGTGCCAGCAGCTCCCCGGACTCCCTGCAGTACTTC	CASSSPDSLQYF
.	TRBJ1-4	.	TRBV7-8	TGTGCCAGCAGCTTATTAAGTACGGGTCCTAATGAAAAACTGTTTTTT	CASSLLSTGPNEKLFF
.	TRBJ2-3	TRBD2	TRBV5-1	TGCGCCAGCCGGACTAGCGGGGGCACAGATACGCAGTATTTT	CASRTSGGTDTQYF
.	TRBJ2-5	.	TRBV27	TGTGCCAGCAGTCCGCCGGGGCTAGCGAAAGGAGAGACCCAGTACTTC	CASSPPGLAKGETQYF
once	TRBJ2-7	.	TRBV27	TGTGCCAGCAGTTTTAGGCCGGAGAGAAACTCCTACGAGCAGTACTTC	CASSFRPERNSYEQYF
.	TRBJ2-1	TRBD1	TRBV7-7	TGTGCTAGCAGCCAAACAGGGGGCCATGGTGAGCAGTTCTTC	CASSQTGGHGEQFF
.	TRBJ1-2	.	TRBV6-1	TGTGCCAGCAGTGGAGGGATAGGGCCCTATGGCTACACCTTC	CASSGGIGPYGYTF
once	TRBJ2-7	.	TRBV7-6	TGTGCCAGCAGCTTGGGGCTGGGGTACGAGCAGTACTTC	CASSLGLGYEQYF
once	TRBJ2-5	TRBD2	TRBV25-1	TGTGCCAGCAGTGTCCTAGCGGGAGCTGGGGAGACCCAGTACTTC	CASSVLAGAGETQYF
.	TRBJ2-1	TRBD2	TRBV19	TGTGCCAGTAGTATCCACCGGACTAGCGCCCTGGGTGAGCAGTTCTTC	CASSIHRTSALGEQFF
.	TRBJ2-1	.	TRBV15	TGTGCCACCAGCAGAGATATTGTAAGCGGCAATGAGCAGTTCTTC	CATSRDIVSGNEQFF
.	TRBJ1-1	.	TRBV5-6	TGTGCCAGCAGCTGGTCCTTTAGCCCAGGGGTGCTCACTGAAGCTTTCTTT	CASSWSFSPGVLTEAFF
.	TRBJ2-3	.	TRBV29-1	TGCAGCGTTCTGGACACGACAGATACGCAGTATTTT	CSVLDTTDTQYF
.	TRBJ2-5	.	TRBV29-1	TGCAGCGCTTGCAGGGGAACGTACCAAGAGACCCAGTACTTC	CSACRGTYQETQYF
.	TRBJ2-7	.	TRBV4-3	TGCGCCAGCAGCCAAGAGGTGAGACCAGGAGGATACGAGCAGTACTTC	CASSQEVRPGGYEQYF
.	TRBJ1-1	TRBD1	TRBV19	TGTGCCAGTACCCTTGGGACAGGGCAGACTTTGAACACTGAAGCTTTCTTT	CASTLGTGQTLNTEAFF